The 21 T cell receptor beta chains listed next were all sequenced from one sample in a study of PD-L1 blockade in urothelial cancer. Sequencing was performed with immunoSEQ multiplex PCR; in TCRdb, only in-frame clones are kept and a portion is missing. The repertoire has roughly 130,000 clones, around 84% of them found once; the top ten carry roughly 3.2%. Time point indicated: pretreatment peripheral blood. This sample comprised PBMCs, obtained around atezolizumab (anti-PD-L1) treatment. Receptor source: a man in his fifties or sixties with urothelial cancer.

This clone was observed a single time. This chain links TRBV6-1 with TRBJ1-1, with no clear D. Germline CDR1 is MNHNS and CDR2 is SASEGT. The CDR3 has 13 residues. Between the trimmed V and J ends, which lost 6 bases and 4 bases, there was a span of 12 bases. DNA for the CDR3: TGTGCCAGCAGCGCGAGGAGGATCACTGAAGCTTTCTTT. This codes for CASSARRITEAFF.

The V and J genes are TRBV6-1 and TRBJ1-2, with 7 bases fitting TRBD1. The junction had 9 bases not matched to a gene; V was cut back by 2 bases and J by 3 bases. In germline, CDR1 is MNHNS, CDR2 SASEGT. This CDR3 spans 16 amino acids. The CDR3 here is CASSERGTEPDYGYTF. The DNA of the CDR3 is TGTGCCAGCAGTGAACGGGGGACAGAGCCCGACTATGGCTACACCTTC.

The chain uses TRBV28 and TRBJ2-7; D is possibly TRBD1 (6 bases). The CDR3 covers 12 residues. V was trimmed by 6 bases and J by 3 bases, leaving 9 bases between them. Germline assignment: CDR1 MDHEN and CDR2 SYDVKM. DNA for the CDR3: TGTGCCAGCAGGGTGACAGGCTACGAGCAGTACTTC. The encoded protein is CASRVTGYEQYF.

This chain uses TRBV6-1 with TRBJ1-2, with D tentatively TRBD1 (6 bases). Germline V gene sequence: CDR1 MNHNS, CDR2 SASEGT. Trimming removed 7 bases at V and 6 bases at J, with 15 bases between. The CDR3 runs to 13 residues. The CDR3 loop is CASNLQGSHGYTF. The CDR3 region has the DNA TGTGCCAGCAACCTACAGGGATCCCATGGCTACACCTTC.

J is TRBJ2-7 and V is TRBV7-9; possible D gene TRBD2, 5 bases. V was cut by 5 bases and J by 5 bases, with 19 bases left in between. The CDR3 totals 15 residues. The V gene's germline CDR1 is SEHNR and CDR2 FQNEAQ (reference sequence). The CDR3 loop reads CASSRPPGSGNEQYF. CDR3 bases: TGTGCCAGCAGCCGTCCCCCGGGGTCGGGGAACGAGCAGTACTTC.

This clone was seen only once. The J gene is TRBJ2-1, the V gene TRBV7-9; 8 nucleotides align to TRBD2. Germline V gene data show CDR1 as SEHNR and CDR2 as FQNEAQ (reference sequence). V was clipped by 5 bases and J by 14 bases; unmatched bases: 11. The CDR3 contains 13 residues. This CDR3 is CASSALSGGGEFF. The CDR3 DNA follows: TGTGCCAGCAGCGCCCTCTCGGGGGGGGGTGAGTTCTTC.

This clone was counted once. The gene calls are TRBV6-6 and TRBJ2-7; D perhaps matches TRBD2 (5 bases). Deletions cut 2 bases from V and 3 bases from J, with 14 bases between. The V gene's germline CDR1 is MNHNY and CDR2 SVGAGI (reference sequence). The CDR3 has 15 amino acids. In DNA form, the CDR3 reads TGTGCCAGCAGTTACATTAGAGGGCTACGCTACGAGCAGTACTTC. Protein sequence: CASSYIRGLRYEQYF.

The V gene is TRBV7-8, the J gene TRBJ1-4; D remains ambiguous. Germline CDR1 reads SGHVS; CDR2 reads FQNEAQ. The CDR3 has 14 residues. The ends were cut back, 5 bases at V and 7 bases at J, with 14 bases in the middle. The CDR3 sequence: CASSRGRGSEKLFF. CDR3 nucleotide sequence: TGTGCCAGCAGCCGTGGGCGAGGGAGTGAAAAACTGTTTTTT.

The chain combines TRBV6-4 with TRBJ1-2; D not resolved. V shed 5 bases and J shed 4 bases, with 14 bases lying between them. CDR1 MRHNA and CDR2 SNTAGT come from the germline V gene. The CDR3 spans 14 residues. Here the CDR3 reads CASSNSPELYGYTF. CDR3 nucleotide sequence: TGTGCCAGCAGTAATTCTCCTGAGCTCTATGGCTACACCTTC.

V usage is TRBV18 and J usage is TRBJ2-7, with TRBD2 identical over 15 bases. CDR3 length: 16 residues. The germline V gene encodes CDR1 KGHSH and CDR2 LQKENI. V shed 2 bases and J 6 bases; nucleotides not matched to a gene: 5. Here the CDR3 DNA reads TGTGCCAGCTCACCAGGACTAGCGGGAGGGCGAGGCGAGCAGTACTTC. Its protein product is CASSPGLAGGRGEQYF. Full variable domain (remainder filled in from reference TRBV18 and TRBJ2-7): NAGVMQNPRHLVRRRGQEARLRCSPMKGHSHVYWYRQLPEEGLKFMVYLQKENIIDESGMPKERFSAEFPKEGPSILRIQQVVRGDSAAYFCASSPGLAGGRGEQYFGPGTRLTVT.

V is TRBV14 and J is TRBJ1-6, with TRBD1 matching 8 bases. J was trimmed by 10 bases and V by 3 bases; bases with no gene match: 5. The CDR3 consists of 14 residues. Looked up from germline, CDR1 is SGHDN and CDR2 is FVKESK. This CDR3 reads CASSHGQGGSPLHF. CDR3 sequence (DNA): TGTGCCAGCAGCCACGGACAGGGTGGGTCACCCCTCCACTTT.

This clone appeared many times. J is TRBJ2-7 and V is TRBV5-1, with TRBD2 identical over 7 bases. The length of the CDR3 is 14 residues. Losses at the gene ends were 1 base for V and 5 bases for J; bases not matched to a gene: 6. The germline V gene has CDR1 SGHRS and CDR2 YFSETQ. The CDR3 DNA sequence: TGCGCCAGCAGCTTGAGCGGGGTGCGAAACGAGCAGTACTTC. Amino acids: CASSLSGVRNEQYF.

The gene calls are TRBV19 and TRBJ2-1, with 7 bases aligning to TRBD1. The CDR3 is 15 amino acids. Germline values: CDR1 LNHDA, CDR2 SQIVND (reference sequence). Trimming took 0 bases from V and 8 from J; bases not matched to a gene: 7. The CDR3 region has the DNA TGTGCCAGTAGTATAGACAGGGGGATTAGCTATGAGCAGTTCTTC. The encoded protein is CASSIDRGISYEQFF. The variable domain in full, with the rest retrieved from reference TRBV19 and TRBJ2-1, is DGGITQSPKYLFRKEGQNVTLSCEQNLNHDAMYWYRQDPGQGLRLIYYSQIVNDFQKGDIAEGYSVSREKKESFPLTVTSAQKNPTAFYLCASSIDRGISYEQFFGPGTRLTVL.

The gene calls are TRBV11-3 and TRBJ2-3; TRBD2 agrees at 7 bases. CDR1 and CDR2 from the germline V gene are SGHNT and YENEEA. The CDR3 runs 13 residues. V lost 2 bases, J lost 5 bases, and 1 base stayed unmatched. The CDR3: CASSLTSEDTQYF. In DNA, the CDR3 is TGTGCCAGCAGCTTAACTAGCGAAGATACGCAGTATTTT.

The sample holds one count of this clone. This chain uses TRBV6-1 with TRBJ1-1, with no clear D. The germline gives CDR1 MNHNS, CDR2 SASEGT. V lost 7 bases to trimming and J lost 8 bases, with 11 bases between them. The CDR3 extends over 11 amino acids. The DNA of the CDR3 is TGTGCCAGCACTCCTTTCCCGGAAGCTTTCTTT. Its protein is CASTPFPEAFF.

V gene TRBV15 combines with J gene TRBJ2-7, with a possible D match to TRBD1 (6 bases). Deletions cut 0 bases from V and 6 bases from J, with 12 bases between. CDR3 length: 14 residues. The V gene's germline CDR1 is LNHNV and CDR2 YYDKDF (reference sequence). CDR3 region: CATSRDRVGGEQYF. The CDR3 DNA reads as TGTGCCACCAGCAGAGATCGTGTAGGGGGCGAGCAGTACTTC.

V is TRBV9 and J is TRBJ1-2; 9 bases match TRBD1. CDR1 is SGDLS, CDR2 YYNGEE, per germline. V lost 3 bases, J lost 3 bases, and 0 bases stayed unmatched. The CDR3 length is 13 residues. The chain's CDR3 is CASSGTGDYGYTF. CDR3 sequence (DNA): TGTGCCAGCAGCGGGACAGGGGACTATGGCTACACCTTC.

The chain has TRBV7-2 and TRBJ2-2; TRBD2 might be the D (5 bases). CDR3 length: 16 amino acids. V was shortened by 0 bases and J by 2 bases, with 10 bases between the two germline ends. CDR1 and CDR2 (germline): SGHTA, FQGNSA. CDR3 in DNA: TGTGCCAGCAGCTTAGCAGGCCGGGGTAACACCGGGGAGCTGTTTTTT. Protein product: CASSLAGRGNTGELFF.

The chain uses TRBV4-1 and TRBJ1-5; D might be TRBD1 (6 bases). There are 14 residues in the CDR3. Trimming stripped 0 bases from V and 4 bases from J, with 7 bases between. Germline CDR1 reads MGHRA; CDR2 reads YSYEKL. DNA for the CDR3: TGCGCCAGCAGCCAAGAAGGGGGAAATCAGCCCCAGCATTTT. Protein product: CASSQEGGNQPQHF.

The CDR3 spells CASSWTGNTDTQYF. CDR3 DNA sequence: TGTGCCAGCTCTTGGACAGGGAACACAGATACGCAGTATTTT. This sequence joins TRBV9 and TRBJ2-3; 8 nucleotides agree with TRBD1. The CDR3 is 14 amino acids. V gave up 7 bases and J gave up 2 bases; unmatched junction bases: 6. Germline values: CDR1 SGDLS, CDR2 YYNGEE.

This chain links TRBV19 with TRBJ2-1; the match to TRBD2 covers 9 bases. The CDR3 runs 14 residues. Germline values: CDR1 LNHDA, CDR2 SQIVND (reference sequence). V was clipped by 4 bases and J by 6 bases; unmatched bases: 4. Here the CDR3 DNA reads TGTGCCAGTAGTACGGGACTAGCTGCCAATGAGCAGTTCTTC. This codes for CASSTGLAANEQFF.